Below are 20 T cell receptor beta chains sequenced from a single sample in a study of blood T cell repertoires in COVID-19. Method: immunoSEQ multiplex PCR; TCRdb's copy keeps in-frame clones and lacks some. The sample gives some 110,000 clones, roughly 84% of which show up once; 0.7% to 0.85% is in the top ten. The sequenced sample consisted of peripheral blood. The receptor set was obtained from a woman aged 70-85 years with acute or convalescent COVID-19.

The genes are TRBV12-3 or TRBV12-4 and TRBJ1-5, with D hard to call. The CDR3 covers 13 residues. V was shortened by 8 bases and J by 7 bases, with 15 bases between the two germline ends. Here the CDR3 DNA reads TGTGCCAGCCGCATGGCGGCGGGACAGCCCCAGCATTTT. Residues: CASRMAAGQPQHF.

The J gene is TRBJ1-2, the V gene TRBV5-5; 9 bases match TRBD1. Germline V CDR1 and CDR2: SGHKS, YYEKEE (reference sequence). This CDR3 comprises 15 residues. The V segment lost 4 bases and the J segment 2 bases; nucleotides outside the gene matches: 6. CDR3 in amino acids: CASSRATGGNYGYTF. The CDR3 region has the DNA TGTGCCAGCAGCCGTGCGACAGGGGGAAACTATGGCTACACCTTC.

This rearrangement joins TRBV5-6 to TRBJ1-6, with a possible D match to TRBD1 (5 bases). CDR1 is SGHDT, CDR2 YYEEEE, per germline. The CDR3 has 12 amino acids. V lost 1 base to trimming and J lost 10 bases, with 6 bases between them. For the CDR3, the DNA is TGTGCCAGCAGCTTGAAGGGGTCACCCCTCCACTTT. Translation gives CASSLKGSPLHF.

This chain joins TRBV28 and TRBJ2-5, with 8 bases lining up with TRBD2. V was pared by 6 bases and J by 0 bases, with 6 bases of the junction left unmatched. The CDR3 has 15 residues. Germline lookup yields CDR1 MDHEN and CDR2 SYDVKM. The CDR3 loop is CASRRGALYQETQYF. CDR3 bases: TGTGCCAGCAGGCGGGGGGCACTCTACCAAGAGACCCAGTACTTC.

CDR3 nucleotide sequence: TGTGCCAGCAGCTTAGACGTCCTAGCCCAGATAAAGTACTTC. It is translated as CASSLDVLAQIKYF. This chain joins TRBV7-9 and TRBJ2-5; D perhaps matches TRBD2 (5 bases). CDR3 length equals 14 residues. V was shortened by 1 base and J by 12 bases, with 18 bases between the two germline ends. The germline V gene has CDR1 SEHNR and CDR2 FQNEAQ (reference sequence).

V is TRBV11-1 and J is TRBJ1-6; 8 bases agree with TRBD1. The CDR3 extends over 13 amino acids. The V gene end was trimmed by 3 bases and the J gene end by 8 bases; junction bases not matched to a gene: 0. CDR1 is SGHAT, CDR2 FQDESV, per germline (reference sequence). CDR3 nucleotide sequence: TGTGCCAGCAGCTTGGACAGGGATTCACCCCTCCACTTT. Amino acids: CASSLDRDSPLHF.

The table lists this clone with many counts. This chain links TRBV6-5 with TRBJ1-6; 8 bases line up with TRBD1. The V gene end was trimmed by 4 bases and the J gene end by 11 bases; junction bases not matched to a gene: 7. This CDR3 contains 14 residues. Germline CDR1 reads MNHEY; CDR2 reads SVGAGI. The CDR3 DNA follows: TGTGCCAGCAGTTCCGACAGGGGCCGGACACCCCTCCACTTT. Translation gives CASSSDRGRTPLHF.

This clone showed up just a few times. The gene calls are TRBV5-4 and TRBJ1-1; D unresolved. V lost 2 bases to trimming and J lost 4 bases, with 12 bases between them. The CDR3 loop spans 14 amino acids. Germline lookup yields CDR1 SGHNT and CDR2 YYREEE (reference sequence). CDR3 sequence: CASSFRWASTEAFF. The CDR3 region has the DNA TGTGCCAGCAGCTTTCGGTGGGCGAGCACTGAAGCTTTCTTT.

The chain is built from TRBV29-1 and TRBJ2-1; weak D call: TRBD2 (7 bases). This CDR3 comprises 17 residues. The V end lost 1 base, the J end lost 0 bases, and 16 bases lay between the germline ends. From germline, CDR1 is SQVTM and CDR2 ANQGSEA. The CDR3 loop is CSVEGGGELSSYNEQFF. CDR3 nucleotide sequence: TGCAGCGTTGAAGGGGGGGGCGAATTGAGCTCCTACAATGAGCAGTTCTTC.

V is TRBV9 and J is TRBJ2-7; 9 positions match TRBD2. Per germline, CDR1 SGDLS and CDR2 YYNGEE. The V segment lost 0 bases and the J segment 6 bases; nucleotides outside the gene matches: 4. This CDR3 contains 14 residues. CDR3 coding DNA: TGTGCCAGCAGCGTAGGCGGGAGGGCGTCCGAGCAGTACTTC. It specifies CASSVGGRASEQYF.

The gene calls are TRBV5-5 and TRBJ2-5; weak D call: TRBD2 (6 bases). The V end lost 7 bases, the J end lost 2 bases, and 12 bases lay between the germline ends. In germline, CDR1 is SGHKS, CDR2 YYEKEE (reference sequence). This CDR3 spans 13 amino acids. The CDR3 DNA is TGTGCCAGCGCCCGCGGAGGGCAAGAGACCCAGTACTTC. Translating gives CASARGGQETQYF.

The rearrangement links TRBV14 to TRBJ2-1; perhaps TRBD2 as D (6 bases). CDR3 size: 17 residues. The germline gives CDR1 SGHDN, CDR2 FVKESK. V shed 0 bases and J shed 8 bases, with 20 bases lying between them. The CDR3 region is CASSQEEPGVKQYEQFF. As DNA, the CDR3 is TGTGCCAGCAGCCAAGAAGAACCGGGAGTAAAACAGTATGAGCAGTTCTTC.

This chain joins TRBV6-2 or TRBV6-3 and TRBJ2-5, with 7 nucleotides matching TRBD1. V shed 0 bases and J 0 bases; nucleotides not matched to a gene: 13. CDR1 MNHEY and CDR2 SVGEGT come from the germline V gene. The CDR3 covers 19 residues. The CDR3 region is CASSYSIRDRYLYQETQYF. The CDR3 nucleotides read TGTGCCAGCAGTTACTCGATCCGGGACAGATACCTGTACCAAGAGACCCAGTACTTC.

The chain has TRBV15 and TRBJ2-1; 10 bases match TRBD2. V was clipped by 8 bases and J by 8 bases; unmatched bases: 6. The CDR3 contains 13 residues. Per the germline V gene, CDR1 is LNHNV and CDR2 is YYDKDF (reference sequence). CDR3 sequence (DNA): TGTGCCACCGGCACTAGCGGGAACGATGAGCAGTTCTTC. It specifies CATGTSGNDEQFF.

The genes are TRBV7-6 and TRBJ2-1, with D unclear. Germline V gives CDR1 SGHVS, CDR2 FNYEAQ. V dropped 3 bases and J dropped 4 bases, with 10 bases sitting between them. This CDR3 spans 14 amino acids. This chain's CDR3 is CASSFRTEYNEQFF. The DNA of the CDR3 is TGTGCCAGCAGCTTCCGTACAGAGTACAATGAGCAGTTCTTC.

V and J are TRBV4-1 and TRBJ2-7; 8 bases match TRBD2. The CDR3 consists of 18 residues. J was trimmed by 7 bases and V by 0 bases; bases with no gene match: 17. CDR1 and CDR2 (germline): MGHRA, YSYEKL. In DNA, the CDR3 is TGCGCCAGCAGCCAAGAGAGGGTGGGGGGCTCCACTAGCGGAGAGCAGTACTTC. Translating gives CASSQERVGGSTSGEQYF.

Comments on this clone: A read error may account for a junction end that differs from germline. This sequence joins TRBV11-2 and TRBJ2-7; D unresolved. Germline lookup yields CDR1 SGHAT and CDR2 FQNNGV. The CDR3 length is 15 residues. The CDR3 spells CASSLAPDGSHEQYF. In DNA, the CDR3 is TGTGCCAGCAGCTTAGCCCCCGATGGCTCCCACGAGCAGTACTTC.

V gene TRBV23-1 combines with J gene TRBJ2-2; a weak D match, TRBD1 (5 bases). TRBV23-1 is classed as an ORF, of uncertain function. Trimming removed 7 bases from V and 4 bases from J, with 13 bases in between. This CDR3 is 14 amino acids long. The CDR3 coding sequence is TGCGCCAGCATTCCGACAGAGGTCACCGGGGAGCTGTTTTTT. Translation: CASIPTEVTGELFF.

This clone was counted only a few times. The CDR3 region has the DNA TGTGCCAGTAGTCCCCCCGGGGGACAGGGGGCAGGTGAGCAGTTCTTC. Its translation: CASSPPGGQGAGEQFF. The chain carries TRBV19 and TRBJ2-1; TRBD1 agrees at 12 bases. The CDR3 is 16 amino acids. J lost 9 bases, V lost 5 bases, and 11 bases had no gene match. Per germline, CDR1 LNHDA and CDR2 SQIVND (reference sequence).

The chain combines TRBV3-1 (or the pseudogene TRBV3-2) with TRBJ2-1; 14 bases agree with TRBD2. Germline CDR1 reads LGHDT; CDR2 reads YNNKEL (reference sequence). With 5 bases clipped from V and 12 bases from J, the junction kept 12 bases outside the gene matches. The CDR3 length is 16 residues. CDR3 in DNA: TGTGCCAGCAGCGCGGGGGGACTAGCGGGAGAGGAACGGCAGTTCTTC. Its protein is CASSAGGLAGEERQFF.